The 7 T cell receptor beta chains in this list originate from one sample, sequenced in a study of blood T cell repertoires in COVID-19. Libraries were prepared by immunoSEQ multiplex PCR; TCRdb keeps only in-frame clonotypes and omits some of them. The repertoire holds roughly 4,000 clones, roughly nine tenths seen once, with about 4.9% in the top ten. The sample comprised peripheral blood. Receptors originate from a woman in her 70s with active COVID-19.

The V call is TRBV5-8, the J call TRBJ1-1; D is unresolved. The CDR3 contains 13 residues. In germline, CDR1 is SGHTS, CDR2 YDEGEE. Trimming stripped 1 base from V and 0 bases from J, with 4 bases between. The CDR3 reads CASSLIMNTEAFF. CDR3 DNA sequence: TGTGCCAGCAGCTTGATTATGAACACTGAAGCTTTCTTT.

This sequence joins TRBV19 and TRBJ2-1, with TRBD2 identical over 9 bases. The germline CDR1 and CDR2 sequences are LNHDA and SQIVND (reference sequence). This CDR3 is 18 amino acids long. V shed 5 bases and J 3 bases; nucleotides not matched to a gene: 14. The CDR3 DNA reads TGTGCCAGTAGTTCCTTCCCCCTCCTAGCGGGGAGCTACAATGAGCAGTTCTTC. Its translation: CASSSFPLLAGSYNEQFF.

This clone was seen only a few times. The chain has TRBV2 and TRBJ2-3, with 9 positions matching TRBD1. This CDR3 region has 15 residues. V gave up 6 bases and J gave up 6 bases; unmatched junction bases: 10. CDR1 and CDR2 from the germline V gene are SNHLY and FYNNEI. The CDR3 reads CASRDPGTGWDTQYF. As DNA, the CDR3 is TGTGCCAGCAGAGACCCCGGGACAGGGTGGGATACGCAGTATTTT.

The chain couples TRBV18 to TRBJ1-5, with 8 positions matching TRBD1. The CDR3 sequence is 15 residues long. V shed 4 bases, J shed 4 bases, and the junction held 6 bases outside the gene matches. Looked up from germline, CDR1 is KGHSH and CDR2 is LQKENI. The CDR3 sequence is CASSLQGGSNQPQHF. CDR3 sequence (DNA): TGTGCCAGCTCACTACAGGGGGGGAGTAATCAGCCCCAGCATTTT.

The chain uses TRBV5-4 and TRBJ2-5; 7 bases line up with TRBD1. Germline CDR1 and CDR2: SGHNT and YYREEE (reference sequence). V was pared by 2 bases and J by 1 base, with 8 bases of the junction left unmatched. CDR3 size: 16 residues. The CDR3 sequence: CASSFRGGGTQETQYF. CDR3 DNA: TGTGCCAGCAGCTTCAGAGGGGGCGGCACCCAAGAGACCCAGTACTTC. Supplemented by reference TRBV5-4 and TRBJ2-5, the full variable domain reads ETGVTQSPTHLIKTRGQQVTLRCSSQSGHNTVSWYQQALGQGPQFIFQYYREEENGRGNFPPRFSGLQFPNYSSELNVNALELDDSALYLCASSFRGGGTQETQYFGPGTRLLVL.

The DNA for the CDR3 is TGCGCCAGCAGCCAAGATCCCTCGGGACATAACTATGGCTACACCTTC. Translation: CASSQDPSGHNYGYTF. J is TRBJ1-2 and V is TRBV4-1, with D possibly being TRBD1 (6 bases). CDR1 and CDR2 (germline): MGHRA, YSYEKL. The CDR3 is 16 amino acids. Deletions cut 0 bases from V and 1 base from J, with 12 bases between.

This clone was observed a single time. The chain carries TRBV5-1 and TRBJ2-1, with 7 bases aligning to TRBD1. The CDR3 runs to 15 residues. V was clipped by 2 bases and J by 4 bases; unmatched bases: 6. Germline V gene sequence: CDR1 SGHRS, CDR2 YFSETQ. The CDR3: CASSLPGQIYNEQFF. CDR3 DNA: TGCGCCAGCAGCTTACCGGGACAGATATACAATGAGCAGTTCTTC.